Sequencing of this T cell receptor beta chain was carried out in a study of radiotherapy plus CTLA-4 blockade in lung cancer. About the research overall: With less than 40% of patients having disease control, objective responses were seen in roughly 18%. Study results and caveats: Among reported predictors of response, early blood T cell clone dynamics with interferon-beta performed best. Radiotherapy plus ipilimumab was followed by expansion in blood of tumor-derived TCR clones.

As regards this clone: Its antigen is unknown.

CDR1 is LGHNA and CDR2 is YSLEER in the germline V gene. The ends lost 4 bases at V and 3 bases at J; junction bases unmatched: 3. This CDR3 has 15 residues. Repertoires were generated with immunoSEQ multiplex PCR, while TCRdb's copy carries only in-frame clones and drops some. The table has around 55,000 clones, approximately 82% seen once. Ipilimumab CTLA-4 blockade and focal radiation were given to patients with chemo-refractory metastatic non-small-cell lung cancer. The clonotype originates from a human donor with non-small cell lung cancer whose response to radiotherapy plus ipilimumab could not be evaluated. This material consisted of peripheral blood, taken from a patient treated with radiotherapy plus ipilimumab. V gene TRBV4-3 combines with J gene TRBJ2-3; 11 nucleotides agree with TRBD1. CDR3 in amino acids: CASSPGQGATDTQYF. The CDR3 coding sequence is TGCGCCAGCAGCCCCGGACAGGGGGCGACAGATACGCAGTATTTT.